The 5 T cell receptor beta chains presented below share a single source sample, sequenced in a study of shared T cell receptors in the human thymus. Assay: immunoSEQ multiplex PCR; the TCRdb copy retains only in-frame clones and omits some. There are approximately 660,000 clones in the sample; around 89% occur only once, and 0.0085% to 0.012% lies in the top ten. The sample was also linked to a second study, of human thymus T cells.

The sample consisted of thymocytes. These receptors originate from a boy in the first two years of life with a congenital heart defect.

A single count supports this clone. The chain couples TRBV7-2 to TRBJ2-1; 8 positions match TRBD2. V lost 1 base and J lost 2; bases outside the gene matches: 4. Germline values: CDR1 SGHTA, CDR2 FQGNSA. This CDR3 is 16 amino acids long. CDR3 DNA sequence: TGTGCCAGCAGCTTAGGTCCGGGAGGGCCCTACAATGAGCAGTTCTTC. Translation gives CASSLGPGGPYNEQFF.

J is TRBJ2-7 and V is TRBV19, with 8 bases matching TRBD2. This CDR3 region has 16 residues. In germline, CDR1 is LNHDA, CDR2 SQIVND (reference sequence). The V and J ends lost 6 bases and 0 bases, in that order; junction bases with no gene match: 10. CDR3 sequence: CASRPVAGPSSYEQYF. The CDR3 DNA reads as TGTGCCAGTAGACCAGTAGCGGGACCGTCCTCCTACGAGCAGTACTTC.

CDR3 residues: CASSKRVGASSYEQYF. The CDR3 nucleotides read TGTGCCAGCAGTAAAAGAGTAGGGGCCAGCTCCTACGAGCAGTACTTC. The chain couples TRBV25-1 to TRBJ2-7; D might be TRBD1 (5 bases). The CDR3 spans 16 residues. Trimming pared 5 bases from V and 0 bases from J, leaving 17 bases between. Germline V CDR1 and CDR2: MGHDK, SYGVNS.

As to this clone: One end of the junction varies from germline; a read error may be responsible. The chain recombines TRBV15 with TRBJ2-1; TRBD1 agrees at 8 bases. CDR3 length equals 15 residues. CDR1 and CDR2 from the germline V gene are LNHNV and YYDKDF (reference sequence). The CDR3 protein is CATSGDRGIHHEQFF. In nucleotides, the CDR3 is TGTGCCACCAGCGGAGACAGGGGTATACATCATGAGCAGTTCTTC.

The chain couples TRBV6-1 to TRBJ2-7; 7 bases are shared with TRBD1. From germline, CDR1 is MNHNS and CDR2 SASEGT. CDR3 length equals 13 residues. After removal of 11 bases from V and 2 bases from J, the junction contained 9 bases not matched to a gene. The CDR3 DNA is TGTGCCGACGTCCTGGGGACAGCCTACGAGCAGTACTTC. It translates to CADVLGTAYEQYF.